This is a list of T cell receptor beta chains from one sample in a study of blood T cells in healthy people across ages. Each CDR3 protein is one row after TCRdb ran MiXCR on the 5' RACE reads. The sample includes about 590,000 distinct CDR3 sequences, 25% to 35% seen only once; the top ten take more than 15%. The sequencing sample was made of blood. The receptors were gathered from a woman older than 75 in good health. Both conserved end residues are part of each CDR3. The order of the fields is V gene, D gene, clone size, J gene, CDR3 DNA, CDR3 protein. D genes are given only for firm matches. Only some rows state a clone size, as once, few, many or a class for expanded clones.

>TRBV20-1|NA|NA|TRBJ1-5
TGCAGTGGACAGGAATCCCGGGCGGGGCCAGGGGACAATCAGCCCCAGCATTTT
CSGQESRAGPGDNQPQHF
>TRBV3-1|TRBD2|many|TRBJ2-1
TGTGCCAGCGGGAGGGCGTCGGTAAATGAGCAGTTCTTC
CASGRASVNEQFF
>TRBV2|TRBD1|few|TRBJ1-2
TGTGCCAGCAGTGCAGGGGGTGGCGGCTACACCTTC
CASSAGGGGYTF
>TRBV2|NA|NA|TRBJ1-2
TGTGCCAGCAAAATTTTCGAGGGGGCTAACTATGGCTACACCTTC
CASKIFEGANYGYTF
>TRBV20-1|TRBD2|NA|TRBJ2-1
TGCAGTGCTAGAGATCCTTGGCGGGAGGGTTACAATGAGCAGTTCTTC
CSARDPWREGYNEQFF
>TRBV7-3|TRBD2|few|TRBJ2-2
TGTGCCAGCAGCCCCGCTTTAGCGGGGTTCGGGGAGCTGTTTTTT
CASSPALAGFGELFF
>TRBV6-5|TRBD1|many|TRBJ2-7
TGTGCCAGCAGTCTGGGACAGGGATGGTCCGAGCAGTACTTC
CASSLGQGWSEQYF
>TRBV12-3/TRBV12-4|TRBD1|NA|TRBJ2-3
TGTGCCAGCAGTTACAGGGGCGACGAGTCAGATACGCAGTATTTT
CASSYRGDESDTQYF
>TRBV6-1|NA|few|TRBJ2-3
TGTGCCAGCAGTCAACTAGCTCTCGGCACAGATACGCAGTATTTT
CASSQLALGTDTQYF
>TRBV6-6|TRBD1|few|TRBJ1-6
TGTGCCAGCAGCCCGATGGGAGGGGGCAATTCACCCCCCCACTTT
CASSPMGGGNSPPHF
>TRBV12-3/TRBV12-4|TRBD1|NA|TRBJ1-4
TGTGCCAGCAGTTTAAACAGGGGGAGTGGTAATGAAAAACTGTTTTTT
CASSLNRGSGNEKLFF
>TRBV5-5|TRBD1|many|TRBJ1-4
TGTGCCAGCAGCTTGGGCCGTATACAGGGGGCTAGTGAAAAACTGTTTTTT
CASSLGRIQGASEKLFF
>TRBV5-1|NA|many|TRBJ2-7
TGCGCCAGCAGCTTGGCCGGGGGCGGCTCCTACGAGCAGTACTTC
CASSLAGGGSYEQYF
>TRBV20-1|TRBD2|many|TRBJ2-4
TGCAGTGCTAGAGCGGGGGGGGCCAAAAACATTCAGTACTTC
CSARAGGAKNIQYF
>TRBV27|NA|few|TRBJ2-2
TGTGCCAGCAGTTTTTCGGGGGTGGGGGAGCTGTTTTTT
CASSFSGVGELFF
>TRBV12-5|NA|many|TRBJ1-6
TGTGCTAGTGGTTTGCCAGGGGTCGGGTCACCCCTCCACTTT
CASGLPGVGSPLHF
>TRBV5-1|NA|NA|TRBJ2-1
TGCGCCAGCAGCTTGCGAGCGGATAGCTCCTACAATGGGCAGTTCTTC
CASSLRADSSYNGQFF
>TRBV20-1|TRBD1|NA|TRBJ1-1
TGCAGTGCTTTGACGGACAGGGCGAACACTGAAGCTTTCTTT
CSALTDRANTEAFF
>TRBV5-6|NA|many|TRBJ1-6
TGTGCCAGCACCTCGGCGGCTAGCTCCTATAATTCACCCCTCCACTTT
CASTSAASSYNSPLHF
>TRBV20-1|NA|NA|TRBJ2-1
TGCAGTGCTAGAGATCTCGGGGGAGGCCGGAATGAGCAGTTCTTC
CSARDLGGGRNEQFF
>TRBV7-9|NA|NA|TRBJ2-3
TGTGCCTGCAGCTTAGGGCAGGGCTTGTATTTT
CACSLGQGLYF
>TRBV5-1|NA|many|TRBJ2-3
TGCGCCAGCAGCTTGCAGGGGCCTACAGATACGCAGTATTTT
CASSLQGPTDTQYF
>TRBV4-3|TRBD2|few|TRBJ2-3
TGCGCCAGCAACCAAGACTGGGCCGGGGGGGCCTCAGATACGCAGTATTTT
CASNQDWAGGASDTQYF
>TRBV11-2|NA|NA|TRBJ2-7
TGTGCCAGCAACCAAAGGCTTCCCTCCTACGAGCAGTACTTC
CASNQRLPSYEQYF
>TRBV20-1|NA|many|TRBJ2-7
TGCAGTGCTAGAGATGGTGCAGGGTCCTACGAGCAGTACTTC
CSARDGAGSYEQYF
>TRBV10-3|TRBD1|few|TRBJ1-4
TGTGCCATCAGCCACGACAGGGGAACTAATGAAAAACTGTTTTTT
CAISHDRGTNEKLFF
>TRBV5-1|NA|many|TRBJ2-1
TGCGCCAGCAGCTTGGGGACCGGGGGGCAGTACAATGAGCAGTTCTTC
CASSLGTGGQYNEQFF
>TRBV7-9|TRBD1|many|TRBJ1-1
TGTGCCAGCAGCTTAGGACAGGGGTCCCTTGAAGCTTTCTTT
CASSLGQGSLEAFF
>TRBV7-2|NA|many|TRBJ2-1
TGTGCCAGCAGCTTAGCGGGGCAGAATGAGCAGTTCTTC
CASSLAGQNEQFF
>TRBV3-1|NA|NA|TRBJ1-2
TGTGCCAGCAGCGGTCCGGGGAGGGCTTATGGCTACACCTTC
CASSGPGRAYGYTF
>TRBV20-1|NA|many|TRBJ2-5
TGCAGTGCTAGAGATCCCAGACAGACAGAAGAGACCCAGTACTTC
CSARDPRQTEETQYF
>TRBV20-1|TRBD1|NA|TRBJ1-5
TGCAGTGCTAGCCCGACAGGGGGCCATCAGCCCCAGCATTTT
CSASPTGGHQPQHF
>TRBV4-2|NA|many|TRBJ1-1
TGTGCCAGCAGCCAAGATTCGTTGGGGGTGACCACTGAAGCTTTCTTT
CASSQDSLGVTTEAFF
>TRBV28|TRBD1|many|TRBJ1-6
TGTGCCAGCAGTGGCCGGGACAGCCATTTTAATTCACCCCTCCACTTT
CASSGRDSHFNSPLHF
>TRBV15|TRBD1|NA|TRBJ1-3
TGTGCCACCAGCAAACGTGGGGACAGTAGAAACACCATATATTTT
CATSKRGDSRNTIYF
>TRBV29-1|NA|many|TRBJ2-4
TGCAGCGTTGCTGGGGGGGCAACCAAAAACATTCAGTACTTC
CSVAGGATKNIQYF
>TRBV2|TRBD1|many|TRBJ2-3
TGTGCCAGCGGAGAGACAGGGGCTAGCACAGATACGCAGTATTTT
CASGETGASTDTQYF
>TRBV6-1|NA|many|TRBJ1-2
TGTGCCAGCAGTGAATCAGGGGCCGGCTATGGCTACACCTTC
CASSESGAGYGYTF
>TRBV19|TRBD2|many|TRBJ2-7
TGTGCCAGTAGTCGTCGTAGCGGGAACGAGCAGTACTTC
CASSRRSGNEQYF
>TRBV6-2/TRBV6-3|NA|NA|TRBJ1-6
TGTGCCAGCAGTTACTCGGACGGTAATTCACCCCTCCACTTT
CASSYSDGNSPLHF
>TRBV2|TRBD1|many|TRBJ2-7
TGTGCCAGCACCACTGGGACAGGGGTTTACGAGCAGTACTTC
CASTTGTGVYEQYF
>TRBV7-9|TRBD1|NA|TRBJ2-3
TGTGCCAGCAGCTTAGGGGACAGTAGCACAGATACGCAGTATTTT
CASSLGDSSTDTQYF
>TRBV20-1|TRBD1|NA|TRBJ1-5
TGCAGTGCTGGACAGGGCCTGGGGCCCCAGCATTTT
CSAGQGLGPQHF
>TRBV6-5|NA|many|TRBJ2-7
TGTGCCAGCAGTGGCCGACACCAATACGAGCAGTACTTC
CASSGRHQYEQYF
>TRBV18|NA|NA|TRBJ1-1
TGTGCCAGCTATGCCGGGTGGAACACTGAAGCTTTCTTT
CASYAGWNTEAFF
>TRBV20-1|NA|NA|TRBJ1-1
TGCAGTGCTACGATAACGGCGAACACTGAAGCTTTCTTT
CSATITANTEAFF
>TRBV20-1|TRBD2|many|TRBJ2-3
TGCAGTGCTAGAGATAGGCCTAGCGGGCGAACAGATACGCAGTATTTT
CSARDRPSGRTDTQYF
>TRBV9|NA|many|TRBJ1-2
TGTGCCAGCAGCGTAGGAACCACAGGCAATTATGGCTACACCTTC
CASSVGTTGNYGYTF
>TRBV12-3/TRBV12-4|NA|many|TRBJ2-3
TGTGCCAGCACCCAGGGGGGCCCCGGCACAGATACGCAGTATTTT
CASTQGGPGTDTQYF
>TRBV4-2|NA|many|TRBJ1-1
TGTGCCAGCAGCCCCGGGTTCCAGAGGAACACTGAAGCTTTCTTT
CASSPGFQRNTEAFF
>TRBV5-6|NA|few|TRBJ1-4
TGTGCCAGCAGCTCTCCGGGTCTAGGGAACAATGAAAAACTGTTTTTT
CASSSPGLGNNEKLFF
>TRBV3-1|TRBD2|NA|TRBJ2-5
TGTGCCAGCAGCCAAGAGGGGCGGGGGGGCGCAGAGACCCAGTACTTC
CASSQEGRGGAETQYF
>TRBV20-1|TRBD1|NA|TRBJ2-7
TGCAGTGCTAGGGTCGGCAGGGGGAAAACCTACGAGCAGTACTTC
CSARVGRGKTYEQYF
>TRBV6-1|NA|NA|TRBJ2-5
TGTGCCAGCAGTGAAGCGAGGGGGACTGAGCAGTACTTC
CASSEARGTEQYF
>TRBV19|NA|NA|TRBJ2-7
TGTGCCACCTACGGGGGTGAACCCTCCTACGAGCAGTACTTC
CATYGGEPSYEQYF
>TRBV27|NA|many|TRBJ1-4
TGTGCCAGCAGTTTAGGAGGGCGCGGAGAAAAACTGTTTTTT
CASSLGGRGEKLFF
>TRBV2|NA|few|TRBJ2-7
TGTGCCAGCAACGGGATCGGCTCCTACGAGCAGTACTTC
CASNGIGSYEQYF